Presented here are 25 T cell receptor beta chains from one specimen sequenced in a study of T cells in Graves' hyperthyroidism and ophthalmopathy. Using RNA transcripts as the source, TCR beta CDR3 regions were amplified. A first-round RT-PCR of the TCR CDR3 used the HTBI primer set. Each CDR3 protein gets one entry after TCRdb re-called the multiplex PCR reads with MiXCR. Here the sample spans 95,000 to 110,000 distinct CDR3 sequences, approximately 16% being singletons. Sequencing was carried out using blood. These receptors were taken from a woman aged 45-60 years with Graves' hyperthyroidism.

A remark on this clonotype: One end of the junction varies from germline; a read error may be responsible. The V gene is TRBV6-1, the J gene TRBJ2-7; 11 bases line up with TRBD2. Germline V gives CDR1 MNHNS, CDR2 SASEGT. CDR3 length equals 15 residues. The CDR3 DNA sequence: TGTGCCAGCAGGGGAACTAGCGGGAGCTCCTACGGGCAGTACTTC. Amino acids: CASRGTSGSSYGQYF.

This clonotype was recorded many times. The chain combines TRBV20-1 with TRBJ2-7; 11 positions match TRBD1. Germline assignment: CDR1 DFQATT and CDR2 SNEGSKA (reference sequence). This CDR3 region has 14 residues. V lost 4 bases, J lost 5 bases, and 7 bases stayed unmatched. Here the CDR3 DNA reads TGCAGTGCTACCGCCGGGACAGGGGGTCACGAGCAGTACTTC. It specifies CSATAGTGGHEQYF.

This clonotype was seen ten or more times. V gene TRBV28 combines with J gene TRBJ1-1, with 10 nucleotides matching TRBD1. Germline V gene data show CDR1 as MDHEN and CDR2 as SYDVKM. With V trimmed by 6 bases and J by 4 bases, 8 bases remained unmatched. This CDR3 region has 15 residues. CDR3 in DNA: TGTGCCAGCAGGAGACAGGGGGCTTTAGGCACTGAAGCTTTCTTT. This translates into CASRRQGALGTEAFF. Using reference TRBV28 and TRBJ1-1 for the parts outside the CDR3, the full variable domain is DVKVTQSSRYLVKRTGEKVFLECVQDMDHENMFWYRQDPGLGLRLIYFSYDVKMKEKGDIPEGYSVSREKKERFSLILESASTNQTSMYLCASRRQGALGTEAFFGQGTRLTVV.

This clonotype occurred many times. The CDR3, as DNA: TGTGCCAGCAGTTTGGGGGGGGCGGATATCGACGAGCAGTACTTC. Translating gives CASSLGGADIDEQYF. The V and J genes are TRBV28 and TRBJ2-7; D possibly corresponds to TRBD2 (7 bases). V was pared by 3 bases and J by 5 bases, with 17 bases between. The germline V gene encodes CDR1 MDHEN and CDR2 SYDVKM. This CDR3 spans 15 amino acids.

The V and J genes are TRBV12-3 or TRBV12-4 and TRBJ2-2; D remains ambiguous. V shed 6 bases and J shed 7 bases, with 12 bases lying between them. The CDR3 has 13 residues. The CDR3 loop is CASRWGVNGELFF. CDR3 bases: TGTGCCAGCAGGTGGGGTGTGAACGGGGAGCTGTTTTTT.

This clonotype occurred many times. The rearrangement joins TRBV7-9 to TRBJ2-3; D call uncertain. The ends were cut back, 1 base at V and 2 bases at J, with 10 bases in the middle. The CDR3 covers 15 residues. Looked up from germline, CDR1 is SEHNR and CDR2 is FQNEAQ (reference sequence). CDR3 nucleotides: TGTGCCAGCAGCTTAGGAGAGAAGACCACAGATACGCAGTATTTT. Its protein is CASSLGEKTTDTQYF.

The table lists this clonotype with many counts. The chain couples TRBV5-1 to TRBJ2-3; D gene uncertain. There are 16 residues in the CDR3. Trimming shortened V by 5 bases and J by 4 bases, and 20 bases separated the two germline ends. Germline values: CDR1 SGHRS, CDR2 YFSETQ. Here the CDR3 DNA reads TGCGCCAGCAGGTGGTTGAGCGTTCCTAAGGCAGATACGCAGTATTTT. This sequence encodes CASRWLSVPKADTQYF. Based on the CDR3 plus reference TRBV5-1 and TRBJ2-3, the full variable domain is KAGVTQTPRYLIKTRGQQVTLSCSPISGHRSVSWYQQTPGQGLQFLFEYFSETQRNKGNFPGRFSGRQFSNSRSEMNVSTLELGDSALYLCASRWLSVPKADTQYFGPGTRLTVL.

The chain recombines TRBV12-3 or TRBV12-4 with TRBJ2-1, with 11 bases that match TRBD2. Losses at the gene ends were 5 bases for V and 4 bases for J; bases not matched to a gene: 13. The CDR3 spans 18 residues. For the CDR3, the DNA is TGTGCCAGCAGTCGTTTTTTGTTTGGGACTAGCGGTTACAATGAGCAGTTCTTC. This translates into CASSRFLFGTSGYNEQFF.

The genes are TRBV20-1 and TRBJ2-1; D possibly corresponds to TRBD2 (6 bases). CDR3 length: 13 amino acids. V was shortened by 1 base and J by 14 bases, with 18 bases between the two germline ends. CDR1 and CDR2 from the germline V gene are DFQATT and SNEGSKA (reference sequence). For the CDR3, the DNA is TGCAGTGCTAGAGGTTGGGACGCAACGGGGGAGTTCTTC. Encoded protein: CSARGWDATGEFF.

This chain links TRBV29-1 with TRBJ1-4; D is possibly TRBD1 (6 bases). V was cut by 6 bases and J by 0 bases, with 14 bases left in between. CDR3 length: 15 amino acids. The germline V gene encodes CDR1 SQVTM and CDR2 ANQGSEA. The CDR3 region has the DNA TGCAGCGTCCAGGGGATTGGGGCAACTAATGAAAAACTGTTTTTT. Its translation is CSVQGIGATNEKLFF.

This rearrangement joins TRBV13 to TRBJ2-1; TRBD2 matches 7 bases. The CDR3 sequence is 17 residues long. J gave up 1 base and V 3 bases, and 9 bases lay outside the gene matches. Germline CDR1 reads PRHDT; CDR2 reads FYEKMQ (reference sequence). CDR3 nucleotides: TGTGCCAGCAGCTTCTCCCTTGGCGGGAGATCCTACAATGAGCAGTTCTTC. This encodes CASSFSLGGRSYNEQFF.

This clonotype was observed at least ten times. This chain uses TRBV7-2 with TRBJ2-2; perhaps TRBD2 as D (6 bases). Germline-derived CDR1 and CDR2 are SGHTA and FQGNSA. CDR3 length: 15 residues. The V end lost 1 base, the J end lost 6 bases, and 12 bases lay between the germline ends. The CDR3 sequence: CASSLVTGVAGELFF. CDR3 nucleotide sequence: TGTGCCAGCAGCTTAGTAACGGGAGTTGCCGGGGAGCTGTTTTTT.

V is TRBV3-1 and J is TRBJ1-1, with TRBD1 as a possible D gene (5 bases). The CDR3 consists of 15 residues. From germline, CDR1 is LGHDT and CDR2 YNNKEL (reference sequence). The germline V and J ends were trimmed by 2 bases and 4 bases, with 14 bases remaining between them. The CDR3: CASSQLGAGFTEAFF. DNA for the CDR3: TGTGCCAGCAGCCAACTTGGGGCAGGGTTCACTGAAGCTTTCTTT.

At least ten counts were recorded for this clonotype. The chain has TRBV12-3 or TRBV12-4 and TRBJ1-5, with 10 bases aligning to TRBD1. This CDR3 is 15 amino acids long. With V trimmed by 5 bases and J by 7 bases, 8 bases remained unmatched. Written as DNA, the CDR3 is TGTGCCAGCAGTCAAAGACAGGGGGCGCAACAGCCCCAGCATTTT. It translates to CASSQRQGAQQPQHF.

In this sample, this clonotype turned up many times. This chain links TRBV2 with TRBJ1-2; perhaps TRBD1 as D (5 bases). The CDR3 totals 12 residues. The V end was cut by 6 bases, the J end by 3 bases, with 8 bases between. Per germline, CDR1 SNHLY and CDR2 FYNNEI. The CDR3 sequence is CASSQGYYGYTF. CDR3 DNA: TGTGCCAGCAGCCAGGGATACTATGGCTACACCTTC.

This clonotype was counted between two and nine times. The chain links TRBV5-1 to TRBJ2-7; 7 bases line up with TRBD1. The CDR3 spans 12 residues. Germline-derived CDR1 and CDR2 are SGHRS and YFSETQ. V lost 4 bases to trimming and J lost 5 bases; unmatched junction nucleotides: 3. CDR3 coding DNA: TGCGCCAGCAGCATGACAGGGCACGAGCAGTACTTC. Residues: CASSMTGHEQYF. The full variable domain, rest sourced from reference TRBV5-1 and TRBJ2-7, is KAGVTQTPRYLIKTRGQQVTLSCSPISGHRSVSWYQQTPGQGLQFLFEYFSETQRNKGNFPGRFSGRQFSNSRSEMNVSTLELGDSALYLCASSMTGHEQYFGPGTRLTVT.

This clonotype came up a few times. The rearrangement links TRBV6-1 to TRBJ2-3; D may be TRBD2 (6 bases). Germline loops: CDR1 MNHNS, CDR2 SASEGT. V lost 10 bases and J 0 bases, leaving 14 bases between the germline ends. This CDR3 is 14 amino acids long. DNA of the CDR3: TGTGCCATCCGAGCGGGTCCTAGCACAGATACGCAGTATTTT. This sequence encodes CAIRAGPSTDTQYF.

There are many counts of this clonotype. This chain joins TRBV28 and TRBJ2-5; tentative D call: TRBD2 (5 bases). This CDR3 region has 15 residues. The germline V gene encodes CDR1 MDHEN and CDR2 SYDVKM. V was trimmed by 4 bases and J by 7 bases, leaving 19 bases between them. CDR3 protein: CASSSPRGPSGTQYF. CDR3 DNA: TGTGCCAGCAGTTCGCCGAGAGGACCGAGCGGGACCCAGTACTTC.

The chain recombines TRBV7-2 with TRBJ1-1; no reliable D call. Germline V lookup: CDR1 SGHTA, CDR2 FQGNSA. Trimming left V 5 bases short and J 0 bases short, with 7 bases between. The CDR3 is 13 amino acids. The CDR3 sequence: CASSPPLNTEAFF. The CDR3 DNA is TGTGCCAGCAGCCCCCCCTTGAACACTGAAGCTTTCTTT. Variable domain in full (rest from reference TRBV7-2 and TRBJ1-1): GAGVSQSPSNKVTEKGKDVELRCDPISGHTALYWYRQSLGQGLEFLIYFQGNSAPDKSGLPSDRFSAERTGGSVSTLTIQRTQQEDSAVYLCASSPPLNTEAFFGQGTRLTVV.

This clonotype was seen a handful of times. The chain links TRBV9 to TRBJ1-2, with D possibly being TRBD1 (6 bases). V lost 7 bases to trimming and J lost 5 bases, with 21 bases between them. Per germline, CDR1 SGDLS and CDR2 YYNGEE. CDR3 length: 15 amino acids. This CDR3 is CASGTSGDTTYGYTF. The CDR3 region has the DNA TGTGCCAGCGGCACTAGTGGGGACACGACATATGGCTACACCTTC.

This clonotype was picked up many times. This chain connects TRBV5-6 to TRBJ2-3, with D possibly matching TRBD1 (6 bases). Germline V gives CDR1 SGHDT, CDR2 YYEEEE. V was clipped by 1 base and J by 2 bases, with 14 bases between them. The CDR3 has 16 residues. The CDR3 region is CASSLLGQGNTDTQYF. The CDR3 coding sequence is TGTGCCAGCAGCTTGTTAGGCCAGGGGAACACAGATACGCAGTATTTT.

Ten or more counts support this clonotype. This rearrangement joins TRBV20-1 to TRBJ2-3, with D hard to call. Germline CDR1 is DFQATT and CDR2 is SNEGSKA (reference sequence). Trimming cost V 6 bases and J 3 bases, with 7 bases left between them. This CDR3 has 11 amino acids. The CDR3 reads CSAPPTDTQYF. CDR3 nucleotides: TGCAGTGCCCCGCCGACAGATACGCAGTATTTT.

This clonotype was seen repeatedly, ten times or more. V and J are TRBV11-2 and TRBJ2-4; a possible D gene is TRBD2 (7 bases). This CDR3 is built from 15 residues. V was shortened by 6 bases and J by 6 bases, with 18 bases between the two germline ends. Germline V CDR1 and CDR2: SGHAT, FQNNGV. The CDR3 reads CASRRLGGRGNIQYF. DNA of the CDR3: TGTGCCAGCAGACGACTCGGGGGGCGCGGAAACATTCAGTACTTC.

This clonotype was recorded many times. The chain recombines TRBV20-1 with TRBJ2-1; D is unclear. CDR3 size: 15 residues. Germline lookup yields CDR1 DFQATT and CDR2 SNEGSKA (reference sequence). V shed 6 bases and J shed 5 bases, with 20 bases lying between them. This chain's CDR3 is CSASPGSRLDNEQFF. The CDR3 region has the DNA TGCAGTGCATCTCCCGGCTCCAGGCTTGACAATGAGCAGTTCTTC.

Many counts were recorded for this clonotype. Written as DNA, the CDR3 is TGTGCCAGCAGACCGGGACTAGCGGTCAATGAGCAGTTCTTC. It encodes CASRPGLAVNEQFF. V usage is TRBV11-3 and J usage is TRBJ2-1; 11 nucleotides align to TRBD2. V shed 6 bases and J 6 bases; nucleotides not matched to a gene: 4. The CDR3 is 14 residues long. CDR1 is SGHNT, CDR2 YENEEA, per germline.